Listed below are T cell receptor beta chains from one sample, sequenced in a study of regulatory T cells in long-lasting Graves disease. TCRdb recomputed calls from the multiplex PCR reads with MiXCR, one row per CDR3 protein. The table records 400,000 to 550,000 distinct CDR3 sequences, approximately 16% of them present only once. The same data also contributed to another study, on T cells in Graves' hyperthyroidism and ophthalmopathy.

The sequencing used peripheral blood mononuclear cells (PBMCs), collected at new diagnosis, from a patient treated with antithyroid drugs. All receptors come from a woman in her 30s with Graves disease. CDR3s include the opening cysteine and the closing phenylalanine or tryptophan. D genes are given only for firm matches. Expanded clones get a size class; other rows say once, few or many, or leave the size out.

V,D,J,size,DNA,CDR3
TRBV28,TRBD2,TRBJ2-3,.,TGTGCCAGCAGTTTTGAACTAGCGGGGTACACAGATACGCAGTATTTT,CASSFELAGYTDTQYF
TRBV9,.,TRBJ2-1,many,TGTGCCAGCAGCGCCAGTCCGCCCGATGAGCAGTTCTTC,CASSASPPDEQFF
TRBV18,.,TRBJ2-5,.,TGTGCCAGCTCACCACGAAGACAGTGGGAGACCCAGTACTTC,CASSPRRQWETQYF
TRBV7-2,TRBD2,TRBJ2-7,many,TGTGCCAGCAGCTTAGCGATTGGGGGGAGGGAAAAAAACGAGCAGTACTTC,CASSLAIGGREKNEQYF
TRBV29-1,TRBD2,TRBJ2-1,many,TGCAGCGTTTGGACTAGCCTATCCTACAATGAGCAGTTCTTC,CSVWTSLSYNEQFF
TRBV7-9,.,TRBJ2-1,many,TGTGCCAGCAGCTTAACGGTGCCTCGTGGGGATAATGAGCAGTTCTTC,CASSLTVPRGDNEQFF
TRBV6-2/TRBV6-3,TRBD1,TRBJ2-7,many,TGTGCCAGCAGTTATCGACAGGGTGGCCACGAGCAGTACTTC,CASSYRQGGHEQYF
TRBV19,TRBD1,TRBJ2-2,.,TGTGCCAGTATTGGGACAGGGACCTCGAACACCGGGGAGCTGTTTTTT,CASIGTGTSNTGELFF
TRBV20-1,TRBD2,TRBJ2-3,.,TGCAGCGTCGAGCGGGCCAGCGGGGGGCTTTATACGCAGTATTTT,CSVERASGGLYTQYF
TRBV2,.,TRBJ2-3,many,TGTGCCGGTCTTCCGGGCAGGGACACAGATACGCAGTATTTT,CAGLPGRDTDTQYF
TRBV29-1,TRBD1,TRBJ1-2,.,TGCAGCGTTACGGGACAGGGATCGGCCGGGGGCTACACCTTC,CSVTGQGSAGGYTF
TRBV6-1,TRBD2,TRBJ2-1,many,TGTGCCAGCCGACGGACTAGCGACTCCTACAATGAGCAGTTCTTC,CASRRTSDSYNEQFF
TRBV19,.,TRBJ2-7,few,TGTGCCAGTAGCGGGGTCCGTCACTACGAGCAGTACTTC,CASSGVRHYEQYF
TRBV6-2/TRBV6-3,TRBD2,TRBJ2-2,.,TGTGCCAGCAGTTACTCGACCGGACTAGCGACAAACACCGGGGAGCTGTTTTTT,CASSYSTGLATNTGELFF
TRBV7-6,.,TRBJ1-1,many,TGTGCCAGCAGTCAGGCGGGGGGATCGCGTACTGAAGCTTTCTTT,CASSQAGGSRTEAFF
TRBV5-5,TRBD2,TRBJ2-7,.,TGTGCCAGCAGCTTGCGGCTAGCGGCGAATATGAACTACGAGCAGTACTTC,CASSLRLAANMNYEQYF
TRBV30,.,TRBJ2-7,few,TGTGCCTGGAGGCCCCTCGGACACCCAGGCCGGTCCTTC,CAWRPLGHPGRSF
TRBV15,TRBD2,TRBJ2-2,.,TGTGCCGCGCGAGGCGGGAGGAACACCGGGGAGCTGTTTTTT,CAARGGRNTGELFF
TRBV27,TRBD2,TRBJ2-1,many,TGTGCCAGCAGATCGATAGCGGGAGGTTCTTTTGCTGAGCAGTTCTTC,CASRSIAGGSFAEQFF
TRBV27,.,TRBJ1-5,many,TGTGCCAGCAGTTTTACCCGCAGCAATCAGCCCCAGCATTTT,CASSFTRSNQPQHF